Sequencing of this TCR beta chain was carried out in a study of cytomegalovirus exposure and HLA in healthy donors. Overall study results and limits: Most of the TCR beta V segments (in an earlier analysis) were productive either about 90% or about 30% of the time. CMV serostatus was the only immune exposure information that was available. Later analysis associated a missense DCLRE1C variant with TCR beta V- and J-gene trimming.

As concerns this clone: Its antigen is as yet unknown.

13 Jbeta primers and 60 Vbeta primers were used for the PCR. This table comes from immunoSEQ multiplex PCR, and its TCRdb copy is limited to in-frame clones, with some not included. The table includes around 39,000 clones, roughly 80% detected once. V shed 1 base, J shed 0 bases, and the junction held 3 bases outside the gene matches. Germline V lookup: CDR1 SGHTA, CDR2 FQGNSA. The CDR3 runs to 15 residues. The TCR was taken from a man younger than 45 in good health and CMV-seronegative. The chain is built from TRBV7-2 and TRBJ2-7, with TRBD2 matching over 7 bases. Material for sequencing was PBMCs. The CDR3 DNA follows: TGTGCCAGCAGCTTAGAACTAGCGATCTCCTACGAGCAGTACTTC. It specifies CASSLELAISYEQYF.